Listed below are T cell receptor beta chains from one sample, sequenced in a study of T cell repertoires in cytomegalovirus infection. Their antigens remain unidentified. Using its own MiXCR run on the reads, TCRdb lists one record per CDR3 protein. The repertoire holds approximately 74,000 distinct CDR3 sequences, with around 37% as singletons. This material consisted of CD8+ T cells from cultured PBMCs, taken from culture after CMV antigen stimulation. The source is a human donor in good health (CMV status not recorded). Some clones in this sample may be carry-over from other donors' samples. The conserved cysteine and the conserved F or W are not part of the CDR3 here. D genes are given only for firm matches.

>TRBV6-5|-|TRBJ1-1
ASSYSGHPEAF
>TRBV7-6|-|TRBJ2-3
ASSLEVAESTDTQY
>TRBV5-1|-|TRBJ1-1
ASSPGRTNTEAF
>TRBV7-2|TRBD1|TRBJ2-7
ASSLGQGAYEQY
>TRBV12-3/TRBV12-4|TRBD2|TRBJ2-1
ASSVLAGAYNEQF
>TRBV29-1|-|TRBJ2-1
SVALRGNEEF
>TRBV10-3|-|TRBJ2-1
AISEPPSDYNEQF
>TRBV27|TRBD1|TRBJ1-1
ASSSTTGLDTEAF
>TRBV7-9|-|TRBJ1-6
ASSHGGVGSPLH
>TRBV2|TRBD1|TRBJ2-2
ASHTRDRASNTGELF
>TRBV4-1|-|TRBJ1-6
ASSQDWGGLAPLH
>TRBV6-1|-|TRBJ2-1
ASSEKGAGYAEQF
>TRBV6-6|-|TRBJ2-3
ASRQVRTGRTDTQY
>TRBV4-3|TRBD1|TRBJ2-3
ASSQAIYRGLGTDTQY
>TRBV12-3/TRBV12-4|-|TRBJ2-2
ASSFVRAYGELF
>TRBV6-5|TRBD2|TRBJ2-3
ASTYIGLDGTDTQY
>TRBV7-8|-|TRBJ2-3
ASSLAGRTDTQY
>TRBV7-9|TRBD1|TRBJ2-5
ASSLADRGYQETQY
>TRBV7-9|TRBD1|TRBJ2-2
ASSPDRGHRNGELF
>TRBV27|TRBD1|TRBJ1-4
ASSLSRTGSRKLF
>TRBV7-6|TRBD1|TRBJ1-2
ASSDRGYGYT
>TRBV27|TRBD1|TRBJ2-3
ASSPIRTWTGGRGTDTQY
>TRBV5-1|-|TRBJ1-6
ASSLGRDNSPLH
>TRBV6-5|-|TRBJ1-1
ASYYGNTEAF
>TRBV6-2/TRBV6-3|-|TRBJ2-1
ASSYLASRDEQF
>TRBV9|TRBD1|TRBJ2-2
ASSVGSTGMELF
>TRBV7-6|-|TRBJ1-6
ASSLAALSNSPLH
>TRBV7-2|-|TRBJ2-2
ASSFLQGFDTGELF
>TRBV4-1|-|TRBJ1-1
ASSHHDPNTEAF
>TRBV14|TRBD1|TRBJ2-7
ASSQGRGTGVYEQY
>TRBV7-2|TRBD1|TRBJ2-1
ASSHGQGWNNEQF
>TRBV5-5|TRBD1|TRBJ2-2
ASSLRPDMTGANTGELF
>TRBV7-8|-|TRBJ2-1
ASSSLGPRGNEQF
>TRBV7-9|TRBD2|TRBJ2-1
ASSSTSGAYNEQF
>TRBV6-5|-|TRBJ2-5
ASSYSPSPGGETQY